The present entry profiles one TCR beta chain with its context. Antigen unknown. This entry comes from a study of beta chain features in type 1 diabetes. The germline V gene has CDR1 ENHRY and CDR2 SYGVKD. Trimming cost V 8 bases and J 1 base; bases outside gene matches: 5. The CDR3 covers 15 residues. Reverse transcribing all isolated RNA meant expressed TCRB transcripts were sequenced. Generated by immunoSEQ multiplex PCR, the TCRdb table keeps only in-frame clones and is missing some. The table records 50,000 to 55,000 clones, around 60% of them present only once. Findings and caveats of the study: It was possible that PCR favored shorter templates, equally so in patients and controls. Type 1 diabetes patients had TCRB CDR3s that were shorter (moderately but significantly so) in all four CD4+ subsets.

The receptor was isolated from a woman aged 25-40 years with type 1 diabetes. The chain carries TRBV10-3 and TRBJ2-3, with 11 bases lining up with TRBD2. The source material was stem cell memory CD4+ T cells from blood. The CDR3 nucleotides are TGTGCCATCGGGCCTAGCGGGAGGCGCACAGATACGCAGTATTTT. Encoded protein: CAIGPSGRRTDTQYF.